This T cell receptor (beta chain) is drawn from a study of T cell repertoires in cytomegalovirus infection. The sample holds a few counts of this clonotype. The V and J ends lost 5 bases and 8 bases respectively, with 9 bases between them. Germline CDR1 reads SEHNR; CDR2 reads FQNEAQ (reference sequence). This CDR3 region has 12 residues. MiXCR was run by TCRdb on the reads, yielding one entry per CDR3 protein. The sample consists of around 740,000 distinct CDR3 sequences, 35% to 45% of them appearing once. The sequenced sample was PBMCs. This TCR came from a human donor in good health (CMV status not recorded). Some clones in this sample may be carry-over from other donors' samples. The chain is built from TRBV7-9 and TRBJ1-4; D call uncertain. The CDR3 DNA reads TGTGCCAGCAGCCCGCAATGGGAAAAACTGTTTTTT. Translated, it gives CASSPQWEKLFF.